One T cell receptor (beta chain) is described in this entry. Its antigen is still unknown. No base qualities exist here, and no much larger clone lies one base off it. The treatment or condition label of this sample denotes: 19 received Ad26.COV2.S at low or high dose, single or two shots; 5 received placebo; per-sample allocation not given. Repertoires of vaccine and placebo recipients were sequenced from samples collected on day 63 after the first injection. Between 29 July and 7 August 2020, Cohort 1b enrolled some 25 adults aged 18-55 years at one site in Boston, USA. Ad26.COV2.S consisted of a replication-incompetent adenovirus type 26 vector by which a prefusion-stabilized SARS-CoV-2 spike protein from the original Wuhan strain was expressed. Looking up the germline V gene yields CDR1 SNHLY and CDR2 FYNNEI. Trimming at the junction amounts to 7 bases on V and 0 bases on J, and the germline ends lie 9 bases apart. Including cysteine and phenylalanine, the CDR3 has 13 amino acids. CDR3 DNA only is kept here, 39 bases in frame from base 1.

These data come from a study of Ad26.COV2.S vaccination and SARS-CoV-2 variants (dated by TCRdb to 2020 to 2022). For the wider study: Donors in the vaccine arm were drawn from COV1001, a multicentre, randomized, double-blind, placebo-controlled phase I-IIa trial testing Ad26.COV2.S in healthy adults. A total of roughly 30 samples were included in the TCR-sequenced set, comprising around 19 Ad26.COV2.S vaccine recipients, 5 placebo recipients and 8 SARS-CoV-2 convalescent individuals. Sequencing of the TCRbeta repertoire served to evaluate the specificity and breadth of SARS-CoV-2-reactive T cell receptors following Ad26.COV2.S vaccination. Ad26.COV2.S was administered intramuscularly at 5 x 10^10 or 1 x 10^11 viral particles, either as a single shot or as two shots given 56 days apart. Participants in the trial were split at random into five groups of five each, receiving low-dose or high-dose Ad26.COV2.S once or twice, or else placebo on both occasions. Blinding of investigators to trial group allocation was maintained during experiments and outcome assessment. Findings and caveats that apply to the study as a whole: Comparable non-spike TCR breadth was observed between vaccine and placebo recipients, consistent with only spike being contained in the vaccine. Comparing responses between vaccine doses or regimens was not something the study was powered to do. The authors noted that the TCR breadth and depth analyses may have underestimated total T cell responses. Ad26.COV2.S recipients had higher spike-specific TCR breadth than placebo recipients (P = 0.0014). After vaccination, spike-specific CD8+ and CD4+ T cell responses were reported to show substantial breadth.

The immunoSEQ Assay was the method used to sequence TCRbeta CDR3 regions. After extraction, genomic DNA underwent amplification by bias-controlled multiplex PCR, followed by high-throughput sequencing. Processing in the source paper ran as follows. To quantify the absolute abundance of every unique TCRbeta CDR3 region, sequences were collapsed and filtered. T cell fraction was estimated by normalizing TCRbeta template counts to usable DNA, with usable DNA measured through amplification of reference genes found in all nucleated cells. Repertoire TCRs were annotated as SARS-CoV-2-specific by exact matching of V gene, CDR3 amino acid sequence and J gene to a known reactive TCR set. MIRA supplied the reference SARS-CoV-2 TCR set, which was filtered for enrichment in COVID-19-positive ImmuneCODE repertoires so that public or cross-reactive TCRs were removed. Using the MIRA antigens, annotated TCRs were further analysed by specific ORF or by position within an ORF. Breadth was defined as the number of annotated unique rearrangements divided by the total number of unique productive rearrangements, and depth was defined as the summed frequency of the annotated unique rearrangements. Two-sided Wilcoxon rank-sum tests were used to compare TCR breadth between groups. TCRdb mirrors the immuneACCESS table, restricted to in-frame sequences. Some clones are absent from its copies; in checked studies, under half trace to an unresolved V gene, and the reason for the others is unknown. That table is the source of V, J and clone size, and D and trimming were worked out from the DNA. The sample data list around 320,000 clones, and more than 70% of these were observed just once. More than 1.5% of the sample goes to the ten largest clones.

The rearrangement joined TRBV2 to TRBJ1-1, with the D gene uncertain. The specimen was peripheral blood, collected in a trial of Ad26.COV2.S vaccine versus placebo. The source of this sequence is a person between 18 and 65 years old who received the Ad26.COV2.S COVID-19 vaccine or a placebo. The CDR3 loop reads CASIGPMNTEAFF. DNA sequence: TGTGCCAGCATAGGGCCCATGAACACTGAAGCTTTCTTT.